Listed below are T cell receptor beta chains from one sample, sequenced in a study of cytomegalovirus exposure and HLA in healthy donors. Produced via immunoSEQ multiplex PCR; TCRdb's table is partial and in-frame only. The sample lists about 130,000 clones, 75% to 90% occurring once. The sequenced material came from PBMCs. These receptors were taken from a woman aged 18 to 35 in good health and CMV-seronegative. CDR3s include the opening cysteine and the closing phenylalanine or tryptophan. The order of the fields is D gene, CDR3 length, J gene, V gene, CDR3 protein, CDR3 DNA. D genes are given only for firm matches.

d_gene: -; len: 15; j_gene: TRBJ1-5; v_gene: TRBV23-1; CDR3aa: CASGPVPGGNQPQHF; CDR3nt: TGCGCCAGTGGCCCGGTCCCGGGGGGCAATCAGCCCCAGCATTTT
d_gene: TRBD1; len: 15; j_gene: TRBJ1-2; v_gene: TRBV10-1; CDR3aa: CAIKLAGQGNYGYTF; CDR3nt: TGCGCCATCAAACTCGCGGGACAGGGTAACTATGGCTACACCTTC
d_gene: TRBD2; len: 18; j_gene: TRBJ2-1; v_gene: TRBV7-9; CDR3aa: CASSLALGLAGENNEQFF; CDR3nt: TGTGCCAGCAGCTTAGCGCTCGGACTAGCGGGGGAGAACAATGAGCAGTTCTTC
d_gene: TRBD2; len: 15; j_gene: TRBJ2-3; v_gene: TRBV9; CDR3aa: CASSEGLAVSDTQYF; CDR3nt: TGTGCCAGCAGCGAGGGACTAGCGGTTTCGGATACGCAGTATTTT
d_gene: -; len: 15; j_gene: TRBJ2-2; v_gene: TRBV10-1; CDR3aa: CASSMATRNPGELFF; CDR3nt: TGCGCCAGCTCGATGGCGACTCGGAACCCCGGGGAGCTGTTTTTT
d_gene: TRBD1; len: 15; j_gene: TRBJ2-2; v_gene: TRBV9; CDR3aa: CASSPRDRPTGELFF; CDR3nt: TGTGCCAGCAGCCCACGGGACAGGCCCACCGGGGAGCTGTTTTTT
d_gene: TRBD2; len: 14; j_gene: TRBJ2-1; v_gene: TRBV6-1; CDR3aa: CASSGGGSDNEQFF; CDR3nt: TGTGCCAGCTCTGGCGGGGGGTCCGACAATGAGCAGTTCTTC
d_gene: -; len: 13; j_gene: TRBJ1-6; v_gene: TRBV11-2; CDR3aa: CASSPGGRSPLHF; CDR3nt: TGTGCCAGCAGCCCCGGGGGGAGGTCACCCCTCCACTTT
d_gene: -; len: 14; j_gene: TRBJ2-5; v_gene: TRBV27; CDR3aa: CASSPLGSAETQYF; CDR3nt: TGTGCCAGCAGTCCTCTCGGGTCAGCAGAGACCCAGTACTTC
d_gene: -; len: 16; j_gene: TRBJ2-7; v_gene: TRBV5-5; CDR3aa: CASSNYPNSGSYEQYF; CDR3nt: TGTGCCAGCAGCAACTACCCAAACTCGGGGTCCTACGAGCAGTACTTC
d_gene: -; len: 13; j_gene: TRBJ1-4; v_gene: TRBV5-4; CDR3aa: CASRVRGEEKLFF; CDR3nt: TGTGCCAGTAGGGTACGGGGGGAGGAAAAACTGTTTTTT
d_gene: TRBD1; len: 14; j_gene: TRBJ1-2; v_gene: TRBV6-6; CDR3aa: CASSELQGNYGYTF; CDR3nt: TGTGCCAGCAGCGAATTACAGGGGAACTATGGCTACACCTTC